The T cell receptor (beta chain) under discussion was sequenced for a study of follicular helper T cells after annual influenza vaccination. Overall study context: Sampling occurred days 0, 7 and 28 after each influenza vaccination. Across the 2013-2014, 2014-2015 and 2015-2016 vaccination seasons, some subjects were resampled.

Time point denoted: 2015-2016 season, pre-vaccination. Donors were community-dwelling with no influenza vaccine in the prior 6 months. Per time point, roughly 35-110 mL of blood was sampled. Only in-frame clones appear in the TCRdb table, and some are missing; sequencing was by immunoSEQ multiplex PCR. This sample has around 9,600 clones, with roughly four fifths found just once. The V gene lost 0 bases and the J gene lost 5 bases, with 5 bases spanning the gap. The CDR3 has 12 amino acids. CDR1 is GTSNPN and CDR2 is SVGIG in the germline V gene (reference sequence). This sample comprised CXCR5+ CD38- circulating T follicular helper cells from blood, obtained on the day of influenza vaccination. Subset here: circulating Tfh, non-naive CD4+CXCR5+PD-1+ (ICOS+CD38+ or ICOS-CD38-). The J gene is TRBJ2-1, the V gene TRBV30; unclear D gene. The TCR sequence derives from an adult who received the influenza vaccine. The CDR3 region has the DNA TGTGCCTGGAGTGTCGATCACAATGAGCAGTTCTTC. This codes for CAWSVDHNEQFF. Full variable domain (missing parts from reference TRBV30 and TRBJ2-1): SQTIHQWPATLVQPVGSPLSLECTVEGTSNPNLYWYRQAAGRGLQLLFYSVGIGQISSEVPQNLSASRPQDRQFILSSKKLLLSDSGFYLCAWSVDHNEQFFGPGTRLTVL.